A single sample gave rise to the 24 T cell receptor beta chains below, sequenced in a study of blood T cell repertoires in COVID-19. TCRdb's table, derived via immunoSEQ multiplex PCR, lists solely in-frame clones and lacks some. The sample lists 150,000 or so clones, around 80% occurring once. The material sequenced was peripheral blood. Receptor source: a man between 60 and 75 years old with active or convalescent COVID-19.

This sequence joins TRBV11-2 and TRBJ2-2; D remains unclear. The germline CDR1 and CDR2 sequences are SGHAT and FQNNGV. The ends were cut back, 5 bases at V and 8 bases at J, with 15 bases in the middle. CDR3 size: 14 residues. The CDR3 DNA sequence: TGTGCCAGCAGCCCAACCAGGAACTGGGGGGAGCTGTTTTTT. This gives the protein CASSPTRNWGELFF.

J is TRBJ1-4 and V is TRBV4-1; D remains ambiguous. CDR1 and CDR2 from the germline V gene are MGHRA and YSYEKL. The V gene lost 0 bases and the J gene lost 7 bases, with 12 bases spanning the gap. This CDR3 is built from 15 residues. CDR3 in amino acids: CASSQDNSGSEKLFF. Written as DNA, the CDR3 is TGCGCCAGCAGCCAAGACAACAGCGGATCTGAAAAACTGTTTTTT.

The gene calls are TRBV5-4 and TRBJ2-2; D is perhaps TRBD2 (6 bases). V was trimmed by 4 bases and J by 4 bases, leaving 14 bases between them. This CDR3 has 15 amino acids. CDR1 is SGHNT and CDR2 is YYREEE in the germline V gene (reference sequence). CDR3 residues: CASSNRLVSTGELFF. The CDR3 DNA follows: TGTGCCAGCAGCAACCGACTAGTTTCCACCGGGGAGCTGTTTTTT.

V and J are TRBV28 and TRBJ2-3; 7 bases agree with TRBD2. Germline assignment: CDR1 MDHEN and CDR2 SYDVKM. Unmatched junction bases numbered 7, after V lost 11 bases and J lost 5 bases. CDR3 length: 12 amino acids. In nucleotides, the CDR3 is TGTGCCGAGTCAAGGGAGGGAGATACGCAGTATTTT. Translating it yields CAESREGDTQYF. Full variable domain (remainder filled in from reference TRBV28 and TRBJ2-3): DVKVTQSSRYLVKRTGEKVFLECVQDMDHENMFWYRQDPGLGLRLIYFSYDVKMKEKGDIPEGYSVSREKKERFSLILESASTNQTSMYLCAESREGDTQYFGPGTRLTVL.

J is TRBJ1-4 and V is TRBV19; D remains ambiguous. Trimming cost V 5 bases and J 6 bases, with 16 bases left between them. CDR1 LNHDA and CDR2 SQIVND come from the germline V gene (reference sequence). There are 15 residues in the CDR3. The CDR3 region has the DNA TGTGCCAGTAGTCCCGACGGGAATACACATGAAAAACTGTTTTTT. It translates to CASSPDGNTHEKLFF.

J is TRBJ2-3 and V is TRBV6-6; D perhaps matches TRBD1 (6 bases). The V end lost 7 bases, the J end lost 2 bases, and 13 bases lay between the germline ends. Germline assignment: CDR1 MNHNY and CDR2 SVGAGI (reference sequence). This CDR3 has 14 residues. CDR3 bases: TGTGCCAGCACCCGACAGGTCTCCACAGATACGCAGTATTTT. Translated: CASTRQVSTDTQYF.

The rearrangement links TRBV27 to TRBJ2-3; perhaps TRBD2 as D (5 bases). Germline CDR1 and CDR2: MNHEY and SMNVEV (reference sequence). V was shortened by 5 bases and J by 8 bases, with 17 bases between the two germline ends. The CDR3 consists of 14 residues. The CDR3 reads CASSLDFSSVTQYF. The CDR3 coding sequence is TGTGCCAGCAGTCTGGACTTTTCGTCGGTTACGCAGTATTTT.

This rearrangement joins TRBV27 to TRBJ1-4; D is perhaps TRBD1 (6 bases). Trimming took off 7 bases at V and 8 bases at J, with 20 bases between the two ends. Germline assignment: CDR1 MNHEY and CDR2 SMNVEV (reference sequence). The CDR3 consists of 15 residues. CDR3 nucleotides: TGTGCCAGCAAGGGCGGGGGGGCCATAGGGGAAAAACTGTTTTTT. Its translation is CASKGGGAIGEKLFF.

This chain links TRBV19 with TRBJ1-5; 10 positions agree with TRBD1. CDR3 length: 15 residues. J was trimmed by 7 bases and V by 7 bases; bases with no gene match: 10. Germline CDR1 reads LNHDA; CDR2 reads SQIVND (reference sequence). CDR3 bases: TGTGCCAGTATTACGACAGGGGGCGTTGGGCAGCCCCAGCATTTT. It yields the protein CASITTGGVGQPQHF.

The gene calls are TRBV10-3 and TRBJ2-7, with D perhaps TRBD1 (8 bases). V gave up 5 bases and J gave up 3 bases, with 17 bases separating them. Per germline, CDR1 ENHRY and CDR2 SYGVKD. The CDR3 length is 15 residues. The CDR3 DNA follows: TGTGCCATCAGTCCAACAGGGGGGGAAAGCTACGAGCAGTACTTC. Protein: CAISPTGGESYEQYF.

The rearrangement links TRBV28 to TRBJ2-3; 7 nucleotides align to TRBD2. CDR3 length: 13 amino acids. With V trimmed by 7 bases and J by 1 base, 2 bases remained unmatched. The germline CDR1 and CDR2 sequences are MDHEN and SYDVKM. CDR3 sequence (DNA): TGTGCCAGCACCCGGGGGGGCACAGATACGCAGTATTTT. Its translation is CASTRGGTDTQYF.

The chain couples TRBV6-5 to TRBJ1-1; 7 nucleotides agree with TRBD1. This CDR3 spans 13 amino acids. Trimming took 6 bases from V and 9 from J; bases not matched to a gene: 10. Germline CDR1 MNHEY, CDR2 SVGAGI. The CDR3 loop reads CASRPRLGQQAFF. In nucleotides, the CDR3 is TGTGCCAGCAGACCTCGACTGGGACAGCAAGCTTTCTTT.

The rearrangement uses TRBV5-1 and TRBJ2-5; weak D call: TRBD1 (5 bases). Germline CDR1 and CDR2: SGHRS and YFSETQ. The CDR3 is 14 residues long. The germline V and J ends were trimmed by 4 bases and 4 bases, with 14 bases remaining between them. DNA for the CDR3: TGCGCCAGCAGCCTAAGGTTAGGGGCAGAGACCCAGTACTTC. Protein sequence: CASSLRLGAETQYF.

The rearrangement links TRBV3-1 (or the pseudogene TRBV3-2) to TRBJ1-2; no definite D call. The germline V gene has CDR1 LGHDT and CDR2 YNNKEL (reference sequence). Trimming took off 1 base at V and 2 bases at J, with 11 bases between the two ends. The CDR3 covers 15 residues. This chain's CDR3 is CASSQAGRSNYGYTF. CDR3 nucleotide sequence: TGTGCCAGCAGCCAAGCGGGGAGATCAAACTATGGCTACACCTTC.

This rearrangement joins TRBV7-8 to TRBJ2-1; 16 bases are a match to TRBD2. V trimming: 5 bases; J trimming: 3 bases; junction bases outside the gene matches: 22. Per the germline V gene, CDR1 is SGHVS and CDR2 is FQNEAQ. The CDR3 totals 23 residues. The CDR3 DNA sequence: TGTGCCAGCAGCCGGACTTTACGAGGAACCGGGACTAGCGGGGGGGTGCGCTACAATGAGCAGTTCTTC. This sequence encodes CASSRTLRGTGTSGGVRYNEQFF.

This clone was seen only once. The chain is built from TRBV11-2 and TRBJ2-1, with 7 bases lining up with TRBD1. Germline CDR1 reads SGHAT; CDR2 reads FQNNGV. Trimming removed 6 bases from V and 10 bases from J; junction bases left unmatched: 12. The CDR3 runs 14 residues. The CDR3 region is CASSEQGPKPEQFF. The CDR3 region has the DNA TGTGCCAGCAGTGAACAGGGGCCGAAACCCGAGCAGTTCTTC.

This clone showed up just once. V and J are TRBV5-1 and TRBJ2-3, with a weak D call TRBD2 (6 bases). In germline, CDR1 is SGHRS, CDR2 YFSETQ. Trimming cost V 4 bases and J 0 bases, with 6 bases left between them. This CDR3 comprises 13 residues. CDR3 in amino acids: CASSGTSTDTQYF. The CDR3 DNA sequence: TGCGCCAGCAGCGGGACTAGCACAGATACGCAGTATTTT. The variable domain in full, completed from reference TRBV5-1 and TRBJ2-3, reads KAGVTQTPRYLIKTRGQQVTLSCSPISGHRSVSWYQQTPGQGLQFLFEYFSETQRNKGNFPGRFSGRQFSNSRSEMNVSTLELGDSALYLCASSGTSTDTQYFGPGTRLTVL.

The rearrangement links TRBV9 to TRBJ2-2; maybe TRBD2 (5 bases). Trimming stripped 6 bases from V and 4 bases from J, with 19 bases between. Germline V gene data show CDR1 as SGDLS and CDR2 as YYNGEE. The CDR3 runs to 16 residues. The DNA for the CDR3 is TGTGCCAGCAACAAGGGCAGAGGGTTGGGCACCGGGGAGCTGTTTTTT. It translates to CASNKGRGLGTGELFF.

This chain joins TRBV5-1 and TRBJ2-1, with 7 bases identical to TRBD2. The CDR3 consists of 16 residues. V shed 4 bases and J 4 bases; nucleotides not matched to a gene: 11. CDR1 and CDR2 from the germline V gene are SGHRS and YFSETQ. CDR3 sequence: CASSPWRGGDYNEQFF. Here the CDR3 DNA reads TGCGCCAGCAGCCCATGGCGGGGAGGGGATTACAATGAGCAGTTCTTC.

The gene calls are TRBV29-1 and TRBJ2-3, with 11 bases that match TRBD2. The trim removed 2 bases at V and 5 bases at J, leaving 6 bases unmatched. The germline V gene has CDR1 SQVTM and CDR2 ANQGSEA. This CDR3 region has 15 residues. The CDR3 is CSVETSGSRGDTQYF. The CDR3 DNA reads TGCAGCGTTGAAACTAGCGGGAGTAGGGGAGATACGCAGTATTTT.

This clone was seen a single time. The chain links TRBV12-3 or TRBV12-4 to TRBJ2-7; D remains ambiguous. V dropped 5 bases and J dropped 3 bases, with 5 bases sitting between them. CDR3 size: 11 residues. The CDR3 sequence is CASSPNYEQYF. CDR3 coding DNA: TGTGCCAGCAGTCCTAACTACGAGCAGTACTTC.

The rearrangement links TRBV19 to TRBJ2-5, with 8 bases aligning to TRBD1. The CDR3 consists of 12 residues. The V and J ends lost 7 bases and 5 bases, in that order; junction bases with no gene match: 3. CDR1 and CDR2 (germline): LNHDA, SQIVND (reference sequence). CDR3 in amino acids: CASKDRVETQYF. In nucleotides, the CDR3 is TGTGCCAGTAAGGACAGGGTGGAGACCCAGTACTTC.

J is TRBJ1-4 and V is TRBV5-5, with 8 positions matching TRBD1. Germline V gene lookup returns CDR1 SGHKS and CDR2 YYEKEE (reference sequence). Trimming cost V 0 bases and J 8 bases; bases outside gene matches: 9. There are 16 residues in the CDR3. The CDR3 reads CASSLDGQGGVEKLFF. CDR3 nucleotides: TGTGCCAGCAGCTTGGACGGACAGGGTGGGGTGGAAAAACTGTTTTTT.

V gene TRBV28 combines with J gene TRBJ2-1; 8 nucleotides line up with TRBD2. J gave up 7 bases and V 9 bases, and 5 bases lay outside the gene matches. Germline CDR1 is MDHEN and CDR2 is SYDVKM. The CDR3 is 12 residues long. CDR3 coding DNA: TGTGCCAGTACTAGCGGACCTAATGAGCAGTTCTTC. Encoded protein: CASTSGPNEQFF.